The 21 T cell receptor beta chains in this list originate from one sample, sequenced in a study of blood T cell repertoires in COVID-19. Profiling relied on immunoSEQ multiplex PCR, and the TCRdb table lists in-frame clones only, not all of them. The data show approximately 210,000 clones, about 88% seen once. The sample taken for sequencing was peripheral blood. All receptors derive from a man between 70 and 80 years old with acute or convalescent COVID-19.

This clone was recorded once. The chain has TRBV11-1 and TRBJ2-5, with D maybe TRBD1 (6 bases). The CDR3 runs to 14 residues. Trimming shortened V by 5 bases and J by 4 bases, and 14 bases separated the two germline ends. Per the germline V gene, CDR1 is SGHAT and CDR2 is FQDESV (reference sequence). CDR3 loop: CASSQGTWVETQYF. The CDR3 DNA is TGTGCCAGCAGCCAGGGGACGTGGGTAGAGACCCAGTACTTC. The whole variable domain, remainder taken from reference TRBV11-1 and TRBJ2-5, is EAEVAQSPRYKITEKSQAVAFWCDPISGHATLYWYRQILGQGPELLVQFQDESVVDDSQLPKDRFSAERLKGVDSTLKIQPAELGDSAMYLCASSQGTWVETQYFGPGTRLLVL.

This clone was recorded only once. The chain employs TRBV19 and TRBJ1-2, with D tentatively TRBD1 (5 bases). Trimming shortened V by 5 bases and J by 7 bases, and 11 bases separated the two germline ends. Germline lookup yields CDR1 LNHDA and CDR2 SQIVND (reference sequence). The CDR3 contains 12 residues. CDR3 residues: CASSPPQGGYTF. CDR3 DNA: TGTGCCAGTAGTCCCCCCCAGGGTGGCTACACCTTC.

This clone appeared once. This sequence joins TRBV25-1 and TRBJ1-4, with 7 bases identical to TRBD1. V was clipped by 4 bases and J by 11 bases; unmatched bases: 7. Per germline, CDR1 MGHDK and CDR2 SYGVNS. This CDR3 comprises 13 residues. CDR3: CASSVRAGGKLFF. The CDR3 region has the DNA TGTGCCAGCAGTGTTCGAGCAGGGGGTAAACTGTTTTTT. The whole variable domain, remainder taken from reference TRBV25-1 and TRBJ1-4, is EADIYQTPRYLVIGTGKKITLECSQTMGHDKMYWYQQDPGMELHLIHYSYGVNSTEKGDLSSESTVSRIRTEHFPLTLESARPSHTSQYLCASSVRAGGKLFFGSGTQLSVL.

The CDR3 bases are TGTGCCAGCAGCTTAAATGGGGCGGCGAACACCGGGGAGCTGTTTTTT. Protein sequence: CASSLNGAANTGELFF. This rearrangement joins TRBV7-3 to TRBJ2-2; D might be TRBD1 (5 bases). The CDR3 is 16 amino acids. CDR1 SGHTA and CDR2 FQGTGA come from the germline V gene. Trimming cost V 1 base and J 0 bases, with 9 bases left between them.

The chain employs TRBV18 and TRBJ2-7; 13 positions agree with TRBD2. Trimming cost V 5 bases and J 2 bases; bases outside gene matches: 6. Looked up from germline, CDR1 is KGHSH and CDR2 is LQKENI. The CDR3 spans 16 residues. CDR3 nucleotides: TGTGCCAGCTCAACTAGCGGGAGGGTTTTCCCCTACGAGCAGTACTTC. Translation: CASSTSGRVFPYEQYF.

CDR3 protein: CAWSSTRGNEQFF. CDR3 nucleotides: TGTGCCTGGAGTTCAACCAGGGGTAATGAGCAGTTCTTC. The chain is built from TRBV30 and TRBJ2-1, with D perhaps matching TRBD1 (6 bases). V was shortened by 2 bases and J by 7 bases, with 12 bases between the two germline ends. The CDR3 consists of 13 residues. From germline, CDR1 is GTSNPN and CDR2 SVGIG (reference sequence).

CDR3 amino acids: CATSDSRLLIGTDTQYF. The CDR3 nucleotides are TGTGCCACCAGTGATTCTAGACTGCTGATTGGCACAGATACGCAGTATTTT. The V call is TRBV24-1, the J call TRBJ2-3; unclear D gene. Germline CDR1 is KGHDR and CDR2 is SFDVKD. The V and J ends lost 2 bases and 1 base respectively, with 15 bases between them. The CDR3 is made up of 17 amino acids.

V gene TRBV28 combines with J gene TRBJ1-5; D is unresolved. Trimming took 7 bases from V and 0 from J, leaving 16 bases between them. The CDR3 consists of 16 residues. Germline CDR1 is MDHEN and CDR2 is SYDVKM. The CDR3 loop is CASKGGDQYSNQPQHF. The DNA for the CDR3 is TGTGCCAGCAAAGGCGGAGATCAATATAGCAATCAGCCCCAGCATTTT.

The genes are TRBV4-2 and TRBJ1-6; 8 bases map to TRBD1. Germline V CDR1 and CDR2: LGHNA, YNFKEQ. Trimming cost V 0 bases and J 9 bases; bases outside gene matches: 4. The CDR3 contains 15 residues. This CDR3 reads CASSQETGEGSPLHF. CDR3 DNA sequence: TGTGCCAGCAGCCAAGAGACAGGGGAGGGTTCACCCCTCCACTTT.

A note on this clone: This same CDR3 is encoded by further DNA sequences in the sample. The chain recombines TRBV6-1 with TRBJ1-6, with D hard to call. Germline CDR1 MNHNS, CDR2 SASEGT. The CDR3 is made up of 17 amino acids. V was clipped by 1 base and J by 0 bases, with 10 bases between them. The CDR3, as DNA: TGTGCCAGCAGTGAAGTAGGAGGGAGCTCCTATAATTCACCCCTCCACTTT. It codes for CASSEVGGSSYNSPLHF.

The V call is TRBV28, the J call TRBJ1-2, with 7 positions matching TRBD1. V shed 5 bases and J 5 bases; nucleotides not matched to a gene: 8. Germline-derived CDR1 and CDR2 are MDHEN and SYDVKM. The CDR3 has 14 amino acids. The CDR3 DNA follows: TGTGCCAGCAGTCCCTCCTGGACAGGATATGGCTACACCTTC. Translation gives CASSPSWTGYGYTF.

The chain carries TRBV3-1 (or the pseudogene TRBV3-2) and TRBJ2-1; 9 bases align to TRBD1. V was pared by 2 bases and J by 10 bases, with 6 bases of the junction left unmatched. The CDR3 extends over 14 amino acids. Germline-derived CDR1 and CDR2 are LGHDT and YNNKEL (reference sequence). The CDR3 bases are TGTGCCAGCAGCCAACACAGGGGGCTAGGGGAGCAGTTCTTC. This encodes CASSQHRGLGEQFF.

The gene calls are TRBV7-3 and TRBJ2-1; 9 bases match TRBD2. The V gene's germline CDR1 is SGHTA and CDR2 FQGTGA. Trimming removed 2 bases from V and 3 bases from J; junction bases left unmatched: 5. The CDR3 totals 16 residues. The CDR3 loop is CASSLLGGRVYNEQFF. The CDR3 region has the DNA TGTGCCAGCAGCTTATTAGGCGGGAGGGTCTACAATGAGCAGTTCTTC.

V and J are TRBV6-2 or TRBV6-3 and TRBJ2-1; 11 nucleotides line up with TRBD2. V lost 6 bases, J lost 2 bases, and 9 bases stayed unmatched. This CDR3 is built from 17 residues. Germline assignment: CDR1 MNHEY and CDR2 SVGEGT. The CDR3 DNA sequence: TGTGCCAGCAGCTCTACATCGGGACTAGCGGCCTACAATGAGCAGTTCTTC. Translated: CASSSTSGLAAYNEQFF.

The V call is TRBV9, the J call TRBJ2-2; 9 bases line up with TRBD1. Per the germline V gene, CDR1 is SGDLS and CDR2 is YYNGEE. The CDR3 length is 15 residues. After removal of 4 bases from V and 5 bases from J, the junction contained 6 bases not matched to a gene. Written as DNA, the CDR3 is TGTGCCAGCAGCTCCGGACAGGGGAGGACCGGGGAGCTGTTTTTT. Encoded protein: CASSSGQGRTGELFF.

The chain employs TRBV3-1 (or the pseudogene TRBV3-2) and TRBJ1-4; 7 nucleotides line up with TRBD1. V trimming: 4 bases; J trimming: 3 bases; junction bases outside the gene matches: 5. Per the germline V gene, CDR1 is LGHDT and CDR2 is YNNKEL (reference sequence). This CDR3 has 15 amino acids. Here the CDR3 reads CASSLRTGSNEKLFF. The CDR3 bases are TGTGCCAGCAGCCTGCGGACAGGCTCTAATGAAAAACTGTTTTTT.

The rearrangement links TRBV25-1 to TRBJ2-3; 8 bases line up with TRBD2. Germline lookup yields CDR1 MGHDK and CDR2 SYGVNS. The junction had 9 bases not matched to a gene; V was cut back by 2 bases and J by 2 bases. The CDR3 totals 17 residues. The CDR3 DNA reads TGTGCCAGCAGTGAAGTAGGAACTAGCGGATACACAGATACGCAGTATTTT. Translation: CASSEVGTSGYTDTQYF.

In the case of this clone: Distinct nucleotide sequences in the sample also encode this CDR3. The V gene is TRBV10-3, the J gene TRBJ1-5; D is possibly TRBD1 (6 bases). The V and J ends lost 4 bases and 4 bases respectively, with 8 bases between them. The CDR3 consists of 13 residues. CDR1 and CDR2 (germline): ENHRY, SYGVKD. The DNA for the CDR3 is TGTGCCATCAGTGGACAGGAGAATCAGCCCCAGCATTTT. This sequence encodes CAISGQENQPQHF.

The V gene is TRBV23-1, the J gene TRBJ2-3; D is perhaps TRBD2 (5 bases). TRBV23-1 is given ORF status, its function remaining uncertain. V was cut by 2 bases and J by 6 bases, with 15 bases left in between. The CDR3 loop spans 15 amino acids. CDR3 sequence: CASSQRLALRDTQYF. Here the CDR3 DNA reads TGCGCCAGCAGTCAAAGGCTAGCCCTGCGGGATACGCAGTATTTT.

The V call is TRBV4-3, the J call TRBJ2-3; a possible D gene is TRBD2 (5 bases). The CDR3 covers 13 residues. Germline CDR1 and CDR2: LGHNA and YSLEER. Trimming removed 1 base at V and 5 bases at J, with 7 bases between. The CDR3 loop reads CASSQVAGDTQYF. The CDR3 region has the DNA TGCGCCAGCAGCCAAGTCGCGGGAGATACGCAGTATTTT.

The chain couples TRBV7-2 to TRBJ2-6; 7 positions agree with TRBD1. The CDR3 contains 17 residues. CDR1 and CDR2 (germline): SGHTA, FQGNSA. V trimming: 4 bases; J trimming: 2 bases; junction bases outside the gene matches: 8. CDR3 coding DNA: TGTGCCAGCAGCTCGCGGACAGGTATAGCTGGGGCCAACGTCCTGACTTTC. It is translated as CASSSRTGIAGANVLTF.